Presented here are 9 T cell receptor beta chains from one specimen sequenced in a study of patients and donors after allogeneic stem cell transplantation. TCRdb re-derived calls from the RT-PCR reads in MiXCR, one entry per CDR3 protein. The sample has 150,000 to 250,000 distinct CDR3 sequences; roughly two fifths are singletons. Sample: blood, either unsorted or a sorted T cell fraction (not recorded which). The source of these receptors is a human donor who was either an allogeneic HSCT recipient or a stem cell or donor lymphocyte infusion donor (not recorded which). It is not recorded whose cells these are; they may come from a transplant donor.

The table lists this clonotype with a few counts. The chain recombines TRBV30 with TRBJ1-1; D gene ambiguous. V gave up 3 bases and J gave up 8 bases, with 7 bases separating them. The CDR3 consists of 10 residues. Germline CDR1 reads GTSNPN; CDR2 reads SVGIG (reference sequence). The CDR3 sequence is CAWSPREAFF. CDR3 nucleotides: TGTGCCTGGAGCCCGAGGGAAGCTTTCTTT.

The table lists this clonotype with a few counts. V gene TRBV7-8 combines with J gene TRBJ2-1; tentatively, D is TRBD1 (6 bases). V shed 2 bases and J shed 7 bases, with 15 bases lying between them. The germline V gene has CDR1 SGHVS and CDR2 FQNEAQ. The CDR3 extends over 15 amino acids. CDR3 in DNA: TGTGCCAGCAGCTTACCTATCCTGAGGGGGAATGAGCAGTTCTTC. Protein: CASSLPILRGNEQFF.

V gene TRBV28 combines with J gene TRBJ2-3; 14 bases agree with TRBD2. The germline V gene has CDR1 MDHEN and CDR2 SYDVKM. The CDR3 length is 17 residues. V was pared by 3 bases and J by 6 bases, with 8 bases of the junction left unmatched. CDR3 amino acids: CASSLPGLAGGLDTQYF. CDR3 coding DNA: TGTGCCAGCAGTTTGCCCGGACTAGCGGGAGGATTGGATACGCAGTATTTT.

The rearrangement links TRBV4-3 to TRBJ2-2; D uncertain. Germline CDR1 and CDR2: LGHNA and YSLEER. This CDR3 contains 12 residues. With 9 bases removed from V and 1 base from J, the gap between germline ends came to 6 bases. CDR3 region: CASGRNTGELFF. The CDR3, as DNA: TGCGCCAGTGGAAGGAACACCGGGGAGCTGTTTTTT.

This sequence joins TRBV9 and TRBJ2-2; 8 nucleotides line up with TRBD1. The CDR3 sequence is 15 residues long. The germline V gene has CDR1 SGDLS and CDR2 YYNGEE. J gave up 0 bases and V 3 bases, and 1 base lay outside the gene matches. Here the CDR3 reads CASSEGQANTGELFF. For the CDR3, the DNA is TGTGCCAGCAGCGAGGGACAGGCGAACACCGGGGAGCTGTTTTTT.

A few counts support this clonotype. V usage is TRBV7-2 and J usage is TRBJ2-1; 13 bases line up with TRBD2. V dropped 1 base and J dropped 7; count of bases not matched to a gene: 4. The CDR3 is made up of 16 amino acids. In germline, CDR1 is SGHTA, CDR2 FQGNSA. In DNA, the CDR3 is TGTGCCAGCAGCTTAGAAGGGACTAGCGGGAATAATGAGCAGTTCTTC. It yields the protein CASSLEGTSGNNEQFF.

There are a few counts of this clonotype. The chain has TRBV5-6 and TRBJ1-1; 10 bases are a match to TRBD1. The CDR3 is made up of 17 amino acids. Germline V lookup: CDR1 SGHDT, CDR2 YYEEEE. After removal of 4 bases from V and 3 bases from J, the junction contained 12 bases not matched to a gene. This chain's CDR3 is CASSLDRGRIRDTEAFF. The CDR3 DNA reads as TGTGCCAGCAGCCTTGACAGGGGGCGCATCAGGGACACTGAAGCTTTCTTT.

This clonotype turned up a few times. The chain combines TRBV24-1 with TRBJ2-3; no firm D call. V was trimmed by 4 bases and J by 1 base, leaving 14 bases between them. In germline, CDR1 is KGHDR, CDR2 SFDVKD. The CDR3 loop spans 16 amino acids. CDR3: CATSDPVAGGTDTQYF. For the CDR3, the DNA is TGTGCCACCAGTGACCCCGTGGCAGGAGGCACAGATACGCAGTATTTT.

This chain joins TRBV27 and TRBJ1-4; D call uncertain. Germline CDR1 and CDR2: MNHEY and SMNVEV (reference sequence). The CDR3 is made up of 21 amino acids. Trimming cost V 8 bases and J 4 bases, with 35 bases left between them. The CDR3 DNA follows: TGTGCCAGCCCCGACGGCCAAGAACTGCCCAGCACCCCCGTCCTTAATGAAAAACTGTTTTTT. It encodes CASPDGQELPSTPVLNEKLFF.